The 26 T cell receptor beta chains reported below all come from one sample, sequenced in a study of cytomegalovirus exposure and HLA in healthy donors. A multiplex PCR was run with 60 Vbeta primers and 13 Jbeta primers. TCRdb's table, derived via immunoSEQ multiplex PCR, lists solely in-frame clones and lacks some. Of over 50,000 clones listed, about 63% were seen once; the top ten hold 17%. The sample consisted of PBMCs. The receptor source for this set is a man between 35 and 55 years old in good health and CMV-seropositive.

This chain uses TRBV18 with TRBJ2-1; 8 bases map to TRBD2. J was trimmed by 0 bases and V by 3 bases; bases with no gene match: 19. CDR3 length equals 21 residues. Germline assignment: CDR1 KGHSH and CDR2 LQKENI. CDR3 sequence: CASSPGSGITTTPSSYNEQFF. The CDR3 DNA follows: TGTGCCAGCTCACCCGGTAGCGGGATTACGACAACCCCGAGCTCCTACAATGAGCAGTTCTTC.

The CDR3 DNA is TGTGCCAGCAGCTACCGCACTTCCGGGGAGCTGTTTTTT. Translation gives CASSYRTSGELFF. This chain connects TRBV5-5 to TRBJ2-2; no reliable D call. The CDR3 length is 13 residues. Trimming shortened V by 3 bases and J by 6 bases, and 9 bases separated the two germline ends. Germline CDR1 SGHKS, CDR2 YYEKEE (reference sequence).

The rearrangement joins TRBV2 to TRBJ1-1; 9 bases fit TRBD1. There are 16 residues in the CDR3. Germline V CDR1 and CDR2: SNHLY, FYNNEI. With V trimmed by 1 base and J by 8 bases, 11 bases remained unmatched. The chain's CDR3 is CASSEGVGQGFGEAFF. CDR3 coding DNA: TGTGCCAGCAGTGAAGGGGTAGGACAGGGGTTCGGCGAAGCTTTCTTT.

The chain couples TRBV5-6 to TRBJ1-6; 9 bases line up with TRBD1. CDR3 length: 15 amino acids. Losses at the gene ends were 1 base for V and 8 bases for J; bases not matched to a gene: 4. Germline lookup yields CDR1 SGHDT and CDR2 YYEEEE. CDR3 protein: CASSLTGTGYSPLHF. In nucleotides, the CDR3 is TGTGCCAGCAGCTTGACAGGGACAGGGTATTCACCCCTCCACTTT.

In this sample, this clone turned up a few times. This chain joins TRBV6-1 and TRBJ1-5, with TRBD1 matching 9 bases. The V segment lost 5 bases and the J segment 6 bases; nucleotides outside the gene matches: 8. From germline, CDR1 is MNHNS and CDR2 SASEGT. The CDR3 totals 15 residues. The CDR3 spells CASSSDRGGGQPQHF. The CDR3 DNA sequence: TGTGCCAGCAGTTCAGACAGGGGGGGAGGTCAGCCCCAGCATTTT.

In DNA form, the CDR3 reads TGTGCCAGCAGCTTAGCGCCCGCGGGAGGCGGAGAGACCCAGTACTTC. This codes for CASSLAPAGGGETQYF. J is TRBJ2-5 and V is TRBV7-2, with TRBD2 matching 8 bases. Losses at the gene ends were 0 bases for V and 4 bases for J; bases not matched to a gene: 7. This CDR3 region has 16 residues. Germline CDR1 SGHTA, CDR2 FQGNSA.

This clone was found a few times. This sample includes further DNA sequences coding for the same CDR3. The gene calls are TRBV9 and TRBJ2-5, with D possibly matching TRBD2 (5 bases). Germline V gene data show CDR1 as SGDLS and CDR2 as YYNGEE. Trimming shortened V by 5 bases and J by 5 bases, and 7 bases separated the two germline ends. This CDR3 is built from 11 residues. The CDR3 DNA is TGTGCCAGCAGTCGCGGGGAGACCCAGTACTTC. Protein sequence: CASSRGETQYF.

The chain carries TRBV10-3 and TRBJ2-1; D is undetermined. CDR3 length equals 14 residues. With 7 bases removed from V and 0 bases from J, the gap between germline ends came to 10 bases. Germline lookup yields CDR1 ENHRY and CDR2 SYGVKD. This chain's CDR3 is CAINARSSYNEQFF. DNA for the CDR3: TGTGCCATCAATGCTCGGAGCTCCTACAATGAGCAGTTCTTC.

Here the CDR3 DNA reads TGTGCCAGTAGCAGGAGACAGGAGACCCAGTACTTC. Residues: CASSRRQETQYF. V is TRBV19 and J is TRBJ2-5; D possibly corresponds to TRBD1 (5 bases). Trimming stripped 6 bases from V and 5 bases from J, with 10 bases between. This CDR3 is 12 amino acids long. The germline gives CDR1 LNHDA, CDR2 SQIVND (reference sequence).

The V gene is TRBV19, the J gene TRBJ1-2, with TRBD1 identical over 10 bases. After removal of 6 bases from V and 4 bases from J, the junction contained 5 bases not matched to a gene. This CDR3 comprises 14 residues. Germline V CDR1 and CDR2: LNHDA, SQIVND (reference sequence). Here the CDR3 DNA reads TGTGCCAGTAGCGACAGGGGGCTTGGCTATGGCTACACCTTC. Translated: CASSDRGLGYGYTF.

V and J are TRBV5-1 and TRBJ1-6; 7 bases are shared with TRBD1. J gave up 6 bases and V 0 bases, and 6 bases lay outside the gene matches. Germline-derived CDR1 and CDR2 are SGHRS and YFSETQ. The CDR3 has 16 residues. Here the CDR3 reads CASSLEPGTVNSPLHF. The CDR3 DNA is TGCGCCAGCAGCTTGGAGCCCGGGACAGTTAATTCACCCCTCCACTTT.

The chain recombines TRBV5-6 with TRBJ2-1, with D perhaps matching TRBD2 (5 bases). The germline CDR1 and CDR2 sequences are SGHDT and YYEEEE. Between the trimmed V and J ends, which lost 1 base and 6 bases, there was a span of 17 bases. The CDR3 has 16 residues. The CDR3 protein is CASSLKTRRTTNEQFF. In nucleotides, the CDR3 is TGTGCCAGCAGCTTGAAAACTAGGCGGACGACCAATGAGCAGTTCTTC. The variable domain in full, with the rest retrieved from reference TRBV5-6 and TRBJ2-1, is DAGVTQSPTHLIKTRGQQVTLRCSPKSGHDTVSWYQQALGQGPQFIFQYYEEEERQRGNFPDRFSGHQFPNYSSELNVNALLLGDSALYLCASSLKTRRTTNEQFFGPGTRLTVL.

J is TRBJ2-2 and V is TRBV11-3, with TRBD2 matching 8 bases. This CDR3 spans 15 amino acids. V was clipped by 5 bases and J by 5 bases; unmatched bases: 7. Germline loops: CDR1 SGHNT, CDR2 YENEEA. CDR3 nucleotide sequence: TGTGCCAGCAGCCCCCTCCGGGGGGGGACCGGGGAGCTGTTTTTT. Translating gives CASSPLRGGTGELFF. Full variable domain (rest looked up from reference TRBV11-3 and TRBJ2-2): EAGVVQSPRYKIIEKKQPVAFWCNPISGHNTLYWYLQNLGQGPELLIRYENEEAVDDSQLPKDRFSAERLKGVDSTLKIQPAELGDSAVYLCASSPLRGGTGELFFGEGSRLTVL.

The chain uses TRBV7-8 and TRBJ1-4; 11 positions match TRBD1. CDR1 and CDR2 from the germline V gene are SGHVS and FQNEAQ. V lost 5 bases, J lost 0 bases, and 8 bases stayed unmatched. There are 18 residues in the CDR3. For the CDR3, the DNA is TGTGCCAGCAGCCCGTGGGACAGGGGGTCTACAACTAATGAAAAACTGTTTTTT. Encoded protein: CASSPWDRGSTTNEKLFF.

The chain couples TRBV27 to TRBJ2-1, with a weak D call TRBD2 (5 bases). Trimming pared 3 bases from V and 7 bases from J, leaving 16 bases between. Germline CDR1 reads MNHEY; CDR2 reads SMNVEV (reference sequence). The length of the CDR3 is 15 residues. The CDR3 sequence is CASSFPASPENEQFF. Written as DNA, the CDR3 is TGTGCCAGCAGTTTTCCAGCTAGCCCGGAGAATGAGCAGTTCTTC.

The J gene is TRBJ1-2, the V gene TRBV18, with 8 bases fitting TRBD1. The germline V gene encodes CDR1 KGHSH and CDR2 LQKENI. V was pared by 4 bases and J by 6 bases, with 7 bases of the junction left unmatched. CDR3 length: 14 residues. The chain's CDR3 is CASSRGQGVDGYTF. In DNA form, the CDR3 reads TGTGCCAGCTCACGCGGACAGGGAGTGGATGGCTACACCTTC.

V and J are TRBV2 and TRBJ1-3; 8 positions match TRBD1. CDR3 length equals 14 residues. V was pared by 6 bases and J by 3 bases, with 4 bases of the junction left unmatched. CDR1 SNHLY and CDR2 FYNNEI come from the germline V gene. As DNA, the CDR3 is TGTGCCAGCAGCATGGACAGGGTTGGAAACACCATATATTTT. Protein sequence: CASSMDRVGNTIYF.

As DNA, the CDR3 is TGTGCCAGCAGCCCCGGGTACGCTGAAGCTTTCTTT. Protein sequence: CASSPGYAEAFF. J is TRBJ1-1 and V is TRBV28, with D unresolved. The germline CDR1 and CDR2 sequences are MDHEN and SYDVKM. The CDR3 has 12 residues. Trimming left V 6 bases short and J 6 bases short, with 11 bases between.

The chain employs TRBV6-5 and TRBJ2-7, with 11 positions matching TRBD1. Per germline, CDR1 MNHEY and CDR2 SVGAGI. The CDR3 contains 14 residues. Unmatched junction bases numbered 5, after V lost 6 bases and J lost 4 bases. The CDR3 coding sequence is TGTGCCAGCAGGCCGGGACAGGGGGTTTACGAGCAGTACTTC. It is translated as CASRPGQGVYEQYF.

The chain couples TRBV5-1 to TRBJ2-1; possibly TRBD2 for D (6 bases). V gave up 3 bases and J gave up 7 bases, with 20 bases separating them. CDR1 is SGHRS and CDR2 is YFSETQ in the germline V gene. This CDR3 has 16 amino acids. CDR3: CASSSSGTLRGNEQFF. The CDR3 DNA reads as TGCGCCAGCAGCTCTTCCGGGACTCTGAGGGGAAATGAGCAGTTCTTC.

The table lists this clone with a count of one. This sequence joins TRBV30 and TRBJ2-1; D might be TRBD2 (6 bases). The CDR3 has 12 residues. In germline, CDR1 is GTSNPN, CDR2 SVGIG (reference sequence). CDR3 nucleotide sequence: TGTGCGTTCGGGAGCTCCTACAATGAGCAGTTCTTC. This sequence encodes CAFGSSYNEQFF.

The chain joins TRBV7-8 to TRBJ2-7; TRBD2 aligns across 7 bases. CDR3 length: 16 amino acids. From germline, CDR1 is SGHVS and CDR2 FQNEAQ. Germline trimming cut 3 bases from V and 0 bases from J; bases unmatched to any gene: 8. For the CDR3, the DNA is TGTGCCAGCAGCTTGGTGCTAGCGGATAGCTCCTACGAGCAGTACTTC. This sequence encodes CASSLVLADSSYEQYF. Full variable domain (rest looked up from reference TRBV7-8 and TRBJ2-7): GAGVSQSPRYKVAKRGQDVALRCDPISGHVSLFWYQQALGQGPEFLTYFQNEAQLDKSGLPSDRFFAERPEGSVSTLKIQRTQQEDSAVYLCASSLVLADSSYEQYFGPGTRLTVT.

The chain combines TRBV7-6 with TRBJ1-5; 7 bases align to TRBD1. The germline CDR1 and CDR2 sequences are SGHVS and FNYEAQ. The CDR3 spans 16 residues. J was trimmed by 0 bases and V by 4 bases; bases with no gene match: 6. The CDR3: CASSSDREYSNQPQHF. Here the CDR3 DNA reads TGTGCCAGCAGCTCCGACAGGGAATATAGCAATCAGCCCCAGCATTTT.

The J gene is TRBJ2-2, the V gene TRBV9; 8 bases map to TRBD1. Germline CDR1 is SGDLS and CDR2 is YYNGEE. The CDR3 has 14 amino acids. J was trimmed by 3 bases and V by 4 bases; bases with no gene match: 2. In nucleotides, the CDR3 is TGTGCCAGCAGCCAACAGGGGGACACCGGGGAGCTGTTTTTT. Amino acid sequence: CASSQQGDTGELFF.

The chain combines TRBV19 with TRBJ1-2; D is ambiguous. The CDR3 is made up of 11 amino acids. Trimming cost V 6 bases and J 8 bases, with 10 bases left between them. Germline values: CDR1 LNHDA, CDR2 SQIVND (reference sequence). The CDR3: CASSNLGGYTF. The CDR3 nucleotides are TGTGCCAGTAGCAATCTAGGAGGCTACACCTTC.

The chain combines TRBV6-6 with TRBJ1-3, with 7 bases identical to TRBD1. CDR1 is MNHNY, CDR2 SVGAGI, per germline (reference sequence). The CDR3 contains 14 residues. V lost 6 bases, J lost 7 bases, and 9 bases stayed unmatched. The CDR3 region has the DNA TGTGCCAGCAGCACACTACAGGGGTGGAACACCATATATTTT. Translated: CASSTLQGWNTIYF.